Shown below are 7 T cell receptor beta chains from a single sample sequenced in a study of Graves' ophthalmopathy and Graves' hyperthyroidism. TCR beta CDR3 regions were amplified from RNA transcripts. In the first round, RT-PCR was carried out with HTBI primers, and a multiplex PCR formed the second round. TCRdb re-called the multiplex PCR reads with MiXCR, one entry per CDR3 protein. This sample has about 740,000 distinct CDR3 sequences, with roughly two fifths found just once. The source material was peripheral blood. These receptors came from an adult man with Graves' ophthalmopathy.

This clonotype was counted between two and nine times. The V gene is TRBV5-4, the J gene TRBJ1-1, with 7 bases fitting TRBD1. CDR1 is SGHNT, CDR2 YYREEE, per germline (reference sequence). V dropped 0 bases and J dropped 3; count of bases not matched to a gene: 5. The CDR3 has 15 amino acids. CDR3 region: CASSLEPDRDTEAFF. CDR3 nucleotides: TGTGCCAGCAGCTTGGAACCAGACAGGGACACTGAAGCTTTCTTT.

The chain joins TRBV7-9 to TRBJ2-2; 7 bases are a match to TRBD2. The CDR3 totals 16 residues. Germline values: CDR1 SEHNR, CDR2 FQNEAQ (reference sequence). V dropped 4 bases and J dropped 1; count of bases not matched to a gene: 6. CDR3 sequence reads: CASSSGGTVNTGELFF. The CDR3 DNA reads TGTGCCAGCAGCTCCGGGGGGACGGTGAACACCGGGGAGCTGTTTTTT.

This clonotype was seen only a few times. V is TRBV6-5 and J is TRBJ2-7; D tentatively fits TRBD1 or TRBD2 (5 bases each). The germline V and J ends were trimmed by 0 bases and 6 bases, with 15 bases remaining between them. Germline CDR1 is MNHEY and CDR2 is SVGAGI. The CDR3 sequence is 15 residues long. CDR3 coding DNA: TGTGCCAGCAGTTACTCGGGTCAGATTGGGGGCGAGCAGTACTTC. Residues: CASSYSGQIGGEQYF.

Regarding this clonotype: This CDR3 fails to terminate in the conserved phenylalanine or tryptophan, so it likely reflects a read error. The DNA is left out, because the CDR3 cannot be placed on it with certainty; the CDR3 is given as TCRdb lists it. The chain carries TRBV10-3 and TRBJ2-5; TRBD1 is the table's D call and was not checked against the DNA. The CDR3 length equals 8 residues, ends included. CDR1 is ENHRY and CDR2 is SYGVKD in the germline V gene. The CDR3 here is CAISGSQG.

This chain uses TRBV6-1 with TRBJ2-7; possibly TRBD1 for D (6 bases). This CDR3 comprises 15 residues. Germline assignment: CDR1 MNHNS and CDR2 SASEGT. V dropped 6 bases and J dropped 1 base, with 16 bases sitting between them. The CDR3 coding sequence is TGTGCCAGCAGGTCAGGACAGCCAGAGTCCTACGAGCAGTACTTC. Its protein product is CASRSGQPESYEQYF.

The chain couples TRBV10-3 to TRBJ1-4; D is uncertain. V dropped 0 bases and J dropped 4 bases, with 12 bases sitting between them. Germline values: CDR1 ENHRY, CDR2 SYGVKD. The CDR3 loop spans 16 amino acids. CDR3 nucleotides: TGTGCCATCAGTGAGTCGGAGGGTGCGGGTAATGAAAAACTGTTTTTT. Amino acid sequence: CAISESEGAGNEKLFF.

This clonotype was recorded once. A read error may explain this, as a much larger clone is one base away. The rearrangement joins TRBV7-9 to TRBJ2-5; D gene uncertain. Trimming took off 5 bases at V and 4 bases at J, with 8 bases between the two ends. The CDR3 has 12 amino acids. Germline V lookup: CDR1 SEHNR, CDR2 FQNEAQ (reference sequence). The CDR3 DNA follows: TGTGCCAGCAGCCCGATGATAGAGACCCAGTACTTC. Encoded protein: CASSPMIETQYF.